The 30 T cell receptor beta chains listed next were all sequenced from one sample in a study of shared clonotypes between healthy human individuals (TCRdb year 2020). The library relied on the immunoSEQ multiplex PCR assay. Here the immuneACCESS table is served through TCRdb, limited to in-frame sequences with V and J called. Missing clones are a known gap in these copies; in checked studies unresolved V genes cover under half, and the rest lacks a known reason. This sample comprises some 1,600,000 clones, around 98% of them detected only once. The ten largest clones take up less than 0.55% of the sample. Sample: naive CD4+ T cells sorted from blood. Per the publication, the cell subset or site label means: CD45RA+ positively selected. The receptors shown here come from a man aged 25-45 years in good health.

The chain carries TRBV27 and TRBJ2-3, with 7 nucleotides matching TRBD2. V dropped 7 bases and J dropped 1; count of bases not matched to a gene: 11. CDR3 length: 16 residues. Germline V gene lookup returns CDR1 MNHEY and CDR2 SMNVEV (reference sequence). The CDR3 DNA reads as TGTGCCAGCAAGTTAAGGGAGGGAGGAGGCACAGATACGCAGTATTTT. It is translated as CASKLREGGGTDTQYF.

The rearrangement links TRBV28 to TRBJ1-5; D unclear. The germline V gene has CDR1 MDHEN and CDR2 SYDVKM. The CDR3 is 14 amino acids. Trimming stripped 6 bases from V and 2 bases from J, with 11 bases between. The CDR3 loop is CASRLTYRNQPQHF. In DNA, the CDR3 is TGTGCCAGCAGGTTGACATATCGCAATCAGCCCCAGCATTTT.

V and J are TRBV27 and TRBJ1-1; D ambiguous. The CDR3 length is 13 residues. V was pared by 3 bases and J by 0 bases, with 5 bases between. Looked up from germline, CDR1 is MNHEY and CDR2 is SMNVEV (reference sequence). The CDR3 bases are TGTGCCAGCAGTTTCCTCATGAACACTGAAGCTTTCTTT. Encoded protein: CASSFLMNTEAFF.

The chain is built from TRBV7-2 and TRBJ2-7, with TRBD2 matching over 7 bases. With 4 bases clipped from V and 0 bases from J, the junction kept 6 bases outside the gene matches. Germline V CDR1 and CDR2: SGHTA, FQGNSA. The CDR3 spans 15 residues. The CDR3 DNA is TGTGCCAGCAGCTCCAAGCGGGGAAGCTCCTACGAGCAGTACTTC. This gives the protein CASSSKRGSSYEQYF. The full variable domain, its missing parts supplied by reference TRBV7-2 and TRBJ2-7, is GAGVSQSPSNKVTEKGKDVELRCDPISGHTALYWYRQSLGQGLEFLIYFQGNSAPDKSGLPSDRFSAERTGGSVSTLTIQRTQQEDSAVYLCASSSKRGSSYEQYFGPGTRLTVT.

The chain has TRBV19 and TRBJ2-7, with 7 positions matching TRBD1. V shed 6 bases, J shed 9 bases, and the junction held 14 bases outside the gene matches. The germline CDR1 and CDR2 sequences are LNHDA and SQIVND (reference sequence). CDR3 size: 14 residues. The CDR3 bases are TGTGCCAGTAGCCTGAGGGACAGTTCTCTTGGGCAGTACTTC. Protein product: CASSLRDSSLGQYF.

V is TRBV18 and J is TRBJ2-2, with D unresolved. The CDR3 runs to 14 residues. The V gene's germline CDR1 is KGHSH and CDR2 LQKENI. The V and J ends lost 1 base and 4 bases respectively, with 7 bases between them. CDR3 residues: CASSPLQSTGELFF. The DNA of the CDR3 is TGTGCCAGCTCACCACTACAGTCCACCGGGGAGCTGTTTTTT.

This clone was seen a single time. The V gene is TRBV6-4, the J gene TRBJ1-2; 7 nucleotides align to TRBD1. There are 14 residues in the CDR3. The V gene end was trimmed by 4 bases and the J gene end by 5 bases; junction bases not matched to a gene: 7. The germline gives CDR1 MRHNA, CDR2 SNTAGT. CDR3 nucleotides: TGTGCCAGCAGTGGGACAGGAGGACTGTATGGCTACACCTTC. This gives the protein CASSGTGGLYGYTF.

This sequence joins TRBV15 and TRBJ2-7; 9 bases are a match to TRBD1. V shed 5 bases, J shed 5 bases, and the junction held 13 bases outside the gene matches. From germline, CDR1 is LNHNV and CDR2 YYDKDF (reference sequence). The CDR3 length is 16 residues. CDR3 sequence reads: CATSRSGGQGFHEQYF. The CDR3 nucleotides are TGTGCCACCAGCCGATCAGGGGGACAGGGTTTCCACGAGCAGTACTTC.

The chain couples TRBV10-3 to TRBJ1-2; D may be TRBD1 (5 bases). The germline V and J ends were trimmed by 0 bases and 6 bases, with 5 bases remaining between them. Germline CDR1 reads ENHRY; CDR2 reads SYGVKD. This CDR3 has 12 amino acids. The CDR3 protein is CAISESGDGYTF. For the CDR3, the DNA is TGTGCCATCAGTGAGTCGGGGGATGGCTACACCTTC.

The genes are TRBV10-1 and TRBJ1-1, with 7 bases matching TRBD1. Unmatched junction bases numbered 8, after V lost 5 bases and J lost 8 bases. The CDR3 contains 13 residues. Looked up from germline, CDR1 is WNHNN and CDR2 is SYGVQD (reference sequence). The CDR3 DNA follows: TGCGCCAGCAGTAGCACAGGGGCTTCCGAAGCTTTCTTT. This gives the protein CASSSTGASEAFF.

J is TRBJ1-2 and V is TRBV10-2; no definite D call. The CDR3 extends over 11 amino acids. The V gene lost 6 bases and the J gene lost 13 bases, with 15 bases spanning the gap. Germline CDR1 WSHSY, CDR2 SAAADI. The CDR3 loop is CASRVTDLLTF. The CDR3 nucleotides are TGCGCCAGCAGGGTGACGGACCTCCTCACCTTC.

The gene calls are TRBV7-3 and TRBJ2-3; 7 bases agree with TRBD2. V dropped 2 bases and J dropped 3; count of bases not matched to a gene: 5. The CDR3 has 15 amino acids. Germline assignment: CDR1 SGHTA and CDR2 FQGTGA. The CDR3 reads CASSLGGRETDTQYF. CDR3 bases: TGTGCCAGCAGCTTAGGCGGGAGAGAAACAGATACGCAGTATTTT.

The V gene is TRBV2, the J gene TRBJ2-3, with 7 nucleotides matching TRBD1. Germline CDR1 reads SNHLY; CDR2 reads FYNNEI. The CDR3 spans 13 residues. V lost 7 bases to trimming and J lost 2 bases; unmatched junction nucleotides: 3. The CDR3 sequence: CASKTGATDTQYF. The CDR3 DNA sequence: TGTGCCAGCAAAACAGGGGCCACAGATACGCAGTATTTT.

This chain joins TRBV5-4 and TRBJ1-4; 9 positions match TRBD1. The V segment lost 4 bases and the J segment 8 bases; nucleotides outside the gene matches: 9. CDR1 is SGHNT, CDR2 YYREEE, per germline (reference sequence). The CDR3 loop spans 15 amino acids. CDR3 sequence (DNA): TGTGCCAGCAGCCCTAGACAGGGGGATGGAGAAAAACTGTTTTTT. Its protein product is CASSPRQGDGEKLFF.

The chain employs TRBV25-1 and TRBJ2-5; 9 bases are a match to TRBD1. Trimming at V came to 2 bases and at J to 13 bases, leaving 11 bases not matched to a gene. The CDR3 covers 14 residues. Germline V gene data show CDR1 as MGHDK and CDR2 as SYGVNS. CDR3 residues: CASSEAGGGDRAYF. In nucleotides, the CDR3 is TGTGCCAGCAGTGAAGCGGGTGGTGGGGACAGGGCGTACTTC.

This clone was recorded once. In DNA, the CDR3 is TGCGCCACCGCCCCCAGGGGTACTAATGAAAAACTGTTTTTT. Its translation is CATAPRGTNEKLFF. This chain links TRBV5-1 with TRBJ1-4; D perhaps matches TRBD1 (6 bases). This CDR3 region has 14 residues. V shed 9 bases and J shed 2 bases, with 14 bases lying between them. Germline V lookup: CDR1 SGHRS, CDR2 YFSETQ.

The chain recombines TRBV7-2 with TRBJ2-7, with D perhaps TRBD1 (6 bases). Per germline, CDR1 SGHTA and CDR2 FQGNSA. The germline V and J ends were trimmed by 5 bases and 2 bases, with 10 bases remaining between them. The CDR3 is made up of 13 amino acids. The CDR3 coding sequence is TGTGCCAGCAGCCGGGGACAAACCTACGAGCAGTACTTC. This encodes CASSRGQTYEQYF.

The V and J genes are TRBV28 and TRBJ2-7, with D tentatively TRBD1 (5 bases). The CDR3 length is 16 residues. Germline V gene lookup returns CDR1 MDHEN and CDR2 SYDVKM. Trimming removed 7 bases at V and 7 bases at J, with 26 bases between. CDR3 DNA sequence: TGTGCCAGCATCACTAACTCAAGGTGGGAACAGGAAGAGCAGTACTTC. Its translation: CASITNSRWEQEEQYF.

Of note for this clone: Other DNA variants within this sample encode the same CDR3. V and J are TRBV18 and TRBJ2-1, with D unclear. V gave up 2 bases and J gave up 0 bases, with 8 bases separating them. Germline V CDR1 and CDR2: KGHSH, LQKENI. This CDR3 is built from 15 residues. In DNA form, the CDR3 reads TGTGCCAGCTCACCAGTGACGAGCTCCTACAATGAGCAGTTCTTC. Protein: CASSPVTSSYNEQFF. Drawing the rest from reference TRBV18 and TRBJ2-1, the complete variable domain is NAGVMQNPRHLVRRRGQEARLRCSPMKGHSHVYWYRQLPEEGLKFMVYLQKENIIDESGMPKERFSAEFPKEGPSILRIQQVVRGDSAAYFCASSPVTSSYNEQFFGPGTRLTVL.

The table lists this clone with a count of one. This chain joins TRBV7-9 and TRBJ2-3, with D unresolved. CDR3 length: 15 residues. The V gene lost 5 bases and the J gene lost 2 bases, with 14 bases spanning the gap. From germline, CDR1 is SEHNR and CDR2 FQNEAQ (reference sequence). CDR3 coding DNA: TGTGCCAGCAGCCCCTCCAAGATATTCACAGATACGCAGTATTTT. Encoded protein: CASSPSKIFTDTQYF.

The V call is TRBV6-1, the J call TRBJ2-7; tentatively, D is TRBD2 (5 bases). Germline CDR1 is MNHNS and CDR2 is SASEGT. This CDR3 is 11 amino acids long. Trimming removed 7 bases at V and 2 bases at J, with 6 bases between. Here the CDR3 reads CASMRAYEQYF. In DNA, the CDR3 is TGTGCCAGCATGAGGGCCTACGAGCAGTACTTC.

This chain uses TRBV5-1 with TRBJ2-5; D is possibly TRBD1 (5 bases). The V end was cut by 3 bases, the J end by 5 bases, with 20 bases between. This CDR3 is built from 16 residues. Germline-derived CDR1 and CDR2 are SGHRS and YFSETQ. For the CDR3, the DNA is TGCGCCAGCAGCTCAGACCTAGGGCAGGGTCGGGAGACCCAGTACTTC. Its protein product is CASSSDLGQGRETQYF.

In this sample, this clone turned up once. The CDR3 DNA reads TGTGCCAGCAGCCGGACAGGAGGAGGGGTAGCAGATACGCAGTATTTT. Its translation is CASSRTGGGVADTQYF. The chain employs TRBV9 and TRBJ2-3; D might be TRBD1 (7 bases). V lost 4 bases to trimming and J lost 4 bases, with 19 bases between them. The CDR3 totals 16 residues. Germline loops: CDR1 SGDLS, CDR2 YYNGEE.

V gene TRBV18 combines with J gene TRBJ2-2; D not certain. Trimming removed 3 bases from V and 6 bases from J, with 8 bases in between. CDR3 length equals 13 residues. Germline assignment: CDR1 KGHSH and CDR2 LQKENI. This CDR3 is CASSPARAGELFF. The CDR3, as DNA: TGTGCCAGCTCACCCGCCCGCGCCGGGGAGCTGTTTTTT.

This rearrangement joins TRBV4-2 to TRBJ2-7, with D unresolved. Germline V gives CDR1 LGHNA, CDR2 YNFKEQ. The CDR3 covers 15 residues. Between the trimmed V and J ends, which lost 0 bases and 2 bases, there was a span of 11 bases. The CDR3 spells CASSQERRVTYEQYF. The CDR3 coding sequence is TGTGCCAGCAGCCAAGAGCGACGAGTTACCTACGAGCAGTACTTC.

This clone appeared a single time. J is TRBJ2-5 and V is TRBV20-1; D remains unclear. The ends were cut back, 6 bases at V and 6 bases at J, with 11 bases in the middle. CDR1 is DFQATT and CDR2 is SNEGSKA in the germline V gene (reference sequence). The CDR3 covers 11 residues. The CDR3 spells CSADKVQTQYF. The CDR3 nucleotides read TGCAGTGCCGACAAAGTGCAGACCCAGTACTTC.

The chain couples TRBV5-1 to TRBJ2-2, with 7 positions matching TRBD1. V shed 0 bases, J shed 5 bases, and the junction held 7 bases outside the gene matches. Germline loops: CDR1 SGHRS, CDR2 YFSETQ. The CDR3 is 16 residues long. CDR3 protein: CASSLGSGTVTGELFF. CDR3 DNA sequence: TGCGCCAGCAGCTTGGGGTCTGGGACAGTGACCGGGGAGCTGTTTTTT.

As regards this clone: The sample contains more than one DNA sequence encoding this CDR3. The V and J genes are TRBV9 and TRBJ2-1, with D possibly being TRBD1 or TRBD2 (5 bases each). From germline, CDR1 is SGDLS and CDR2 YYNGEE. The ends were cut back, 0 bases at V and 6 bases at J, with 7 bases in the middle. The CDR3 has 13 residues. DNA of the CDR3: TGTGCCAGCAGCGTAGGGGGGAGCAATGAGCAGTTCTTC. Amino acids: CASSVGGSNEQFF.

The chain has TRBV11-3 and TRBJ2-1; 10 bases line up with TRBD2. Germline V lookup: CDR1 SGHNT, CDR2 YENEEA. Trimming took 1 base from V and 9 from J; bases not matched to a gene: 6. This CDR3 spans 15 amino acids. This chain's CDR3 is CASSLVLAGAAEQFF. CDR3 DNA sequence: TGTGCCAGCAGCTTAGTTCTAGCGGGAGCGGCTGAGCAGTTCTTC.

The rearrangement uses TRBV9 and TRBJ2-3, with 10 nucleotides matching TRBD2. This CDR3 is built from 15 residues. CDR1 is SGDLS and CDR2 is YYNGEE in the germline V gene. V lost 3 bases to trimming and J lost 1 base; unmatched junction nucleotides: 2. CDR3 protein: CASSELAGGTDTQYF. CDR3 coding DNA: TGTGCCAGCAGCGAGCTAGCGGGGGGCACAGATACGCAGTATTTT.